Following are 16 T cell receptor beta chains from one sample sequenced in a study of T-cell memory formation after mild COVID-19. TCRdb independently ran MiXCR on the 5' RACE reads; one entry per CDR3 protein. The table lists 350,000 to 400,000 distinct CDR3 sequences, over 13% of them singletons. The sample consisted of PBMCs or a T cell subset sorted from them (not recorded which). These receptors came from a man aged 18-30 years who had mild COVID-19 (a few samples of this study predate the infection). Cell type and time point are not known.

This rearrangement joins TRBV3-1 to TRBJ1-5; D is unclear. The V end was cut by 1 base, the J end by 7 bases, with 8 bases between. Germline values: CDR1 LGHDT, CDR2 YNNKEL (reference sequence). The CDR3 is 13 amino acids. As DNA, the CDR3 is TGTGCCAGCAGCCAAGGGTTATACCAGCCCCAGCATTTT. Protein: CASSQGLYQPQHF. The full variable domain, in which reference TRBV3-1 and TRBJ1-5 provide the parts outside the CDR3, is DTAVSQTPKYLVTQMGNDKSIKCEQNLGHDTMYWYKQDSKKFLKIMFSYNNKELIINETVPNRFSPKSPDKAHLNLHINSLELGDSAVYFCASSQGLYQPQHFGDGTRLSIL.

V gene TRBV28 combines with J gene TRBJ1-2; weak D call: TRBD1 (5 bases). The CDR3 loop spans 12 amino acids. Germline assignment: CDR1 MDHEN and CDR2 SYDVKM. V lost 2 bases and J lost 7, with 8 bases in between. The CDR3 loop reads CASSLPGGGYTF. Here the CDR3 DNA reads TGTGCCAGCAGTTTACCGGGGGGTGGCTACACCTTC.

This clonotype was seen more than once but under ten times. The V call is TRBV7-8, the J call TRBJ2-1; 8 bases agree with TRBD2. V shed 5 bases and J 4 bases; nucleotides not matched to a gene: 7. Germline values: CDR1 SGHVS, CDR2 FQNEAQ. This CDR3 is built from 15 residues. The chain's CDR3 is CASSPFSGEYNEQFF. The CDR3 nucleotides read TGTGCCAGCAGCCCCTTTAGCGGGGAATACAATGAGCAGTTCTTC.

This clonotype has a count of ten or more. The chain has TRBV7-6 and TRBJ2-3, with 8 bases that match TRBD2. The CDR3 is 14 amino acids. The V gene end was trimmed by 5 bases and the J gene end by 11 bases; junction bases not matched to a gene: 12. Germline loops: CDR1 SGHVS, CDR2 FNYEAQ. CDR3 sequence reads: CASSPLGSGVGQYF. CDR3 nucleotides: TGTGCCAGCAGCCCCTTGGGTAGCGGGGTTGGGCAGTATTTT. Full variable domain (outside the CDR3, taken from reference TRBV7-6 and TRBJ2-3): GAGVSQSPRYKVTKRGQDVALRCDPISGHVSLYWYRQALGQGPEFLTYFNYEAQQDKSGLPNDRFSAERPEGSISTLTIQRTEQRDSAMYRCASSPLGSGVGQYFGPGTRLTVL.

The chain couples TRBV21-1 to TRBJ1-2; TRBD1 was called by the table and not checked on the DNA. TRBV21-1 is a pseudogene segment. The CDR3 is 21 residues long. DNA of the CDR3: TGTGCCAGCAGCAAAGGGAGGGTCTCGGGTCTCGGGTGCGCCGGGGGATATGGCTACACCTTC. It is translated as CASSKGRVSGLGCAGGYGYTF.

This clonotype was counted between two and nine times. The chain joins TRBV5-1 to TRBJ2-1; no definite D call. This CDR3 region has 12 residues. Germline V gene sequence: CDR1 SGHRS, CDR2 YFSETQ. The ends were cut back, 5 bases at V and 5 bases at J, with 8 bases in the middle. The CDR3 region has the DNA TGCGCCAGCAGGGAGCCCAACAATGAGCAGTTCTTC. Its translation: CASREPNNEQFF.

The chain combines TRBV6-5 with TRBJ2-2, with TRBD1 as a possible D gene (7 bases). V shed 8 bases and J shed 1 base, with 11 bases lying between them. The CDR3 sequence is 14 residues long. Per germline, CDR1 MNHEY and CDR2 SVGAGI. The CDR3: CASRGTVNTGELFF. Here the CDR3 DNA reads TGTGCCAGCCGGGGGACAGTGAACACCGGGGAGCTGTTTTTT.

In its sample, this clonotype was seen many times. This chain uses TRBV7-2 with TRBJ1-5, with 8 bases aligning to TRBD1. V shed 1 base and J 5 bases; nucleotides not matched to a gene: 4. The CDR3 sequence is 15 residues long. Germline CDR1 SGHTA, CDR2 FQGNSA. CDR3 DNA sequence: TGTGCCAGCAGCTTAGGAGACAGGGGTTATCAGCCCCAGCATTTT. It translates to CASSLGDRGYQPQHF.

In this sample, this clonotype turned up many times. This chain uses TRBV11-2 with TRBJ2-2; D is perhaps TRBD2 (6 bases). Trimming took 2 bases from V and 2 from J, leaving 12 bases between them. The CDR3 is 16 residues long. Germline V gives CDR1 SGHAT, CDR2 FQNNGV. In DNA form, the CDR3 reads TGTGCCAGCAGCTTAAGGGTACTAGCTAACACCGGGGAGCTGTTTTTT. Protein product: CASSLRVLANTGELFF.

The chain combines TRBV18 with TRBJ1-2; TRBD1 is a possible D gene (6 bases). The CDR3 covers 13 residues. Looked up from germline, CDR1 is KGHSH and CDR2 is LQKENI. V was cut by 3 bases and J by 6 bases, with 11 bases left in between. CDR3 protein: CASSPDSRDGYTF. The CDR3 DNA follows: TGTGCCAGCTCACCGGACAGTAGGGATGGCTACACCTTC. The whole variable domain, filled in from reference TRBV18 and TRBJ1-2, reads NAGVMQNPRHLVRRRGQEARLRCSPMKGHSHVYWYRQLPEEGLKFMVYLQKENIIDESGMPKERFSAEFPKEGPSILRIQQVVRGDSAAYFCASSPDSRDGYTFGSGTRLTVV.

This chain connects TRBV3-1 to TRBJ1-2; 9 nucleotides align to TRBD1. The CDR3 extends over 14 amino acids. Losses at the gene ends were 3 bases for V and 5 bases for J; bases not matched to a gene: 4. Germline V CDR1 and CDR2: LGHDT, YNNKEL (reference sequence). As DNA, the CDR3 is TGTGCCAGCAGCCAGTACAGGGGGCTATATGGCTACACCTTC. Encoded protein: CASSQYRGLYGYTF.

The chain uses TRBV7-2 and TRBJ2-1; tentative D call: TRBD2 (7 bases). V was trimmed by 3 bases and J by 9 bases, leaving 18 bases between them. The germline gives CDR1 SGHTA, CDR2 FQGNSA. This CDR3 is built from 15 residues. In nucleotides, the CDR3 is TGTGCCAGCAGCTTGAGGGGGGGGGCCTCGGGTGAGCAGTTCTTC. Its translation is CASSLRGGASGEQFF.

This chain links TRBV5-1 with TRBJ2-7, with 8 positions matching TRBD2. Looked up from germline, CDR1 is SGHRS and CDR2 is YFSETQ. The CDR3 has 15 residues. Germline trimming cut 3 bases from V and 1 base from J; bases unmatched to any gene: 6. DNA of the CDR3: TGCGCCAGCAGCTCGGGGGGGACGCGTTCCTACGAGCAGTACTTC. Translation gives CASSSGGTRSYEQYF.

The CDR3 here is CASSTDWGEQYF. The CDR3 DNA reads as TGTGCCAGCAGTACCGACTGGGGCGAGCAGTACTTC. The rearrangement joins TRBV27 to TRBJ2-7; the D is unclear. This CDR3 comprises 12 residues. V lost 5 bases and J 6 bases, leaving 11 bases between the germline ends. The germline V gene encodes CDR1 MNHEY and CDR2 SMNVEV (reference sequence).

The genes are TRBV7-2 and TRBJ1-6; 12 positions agree with TRBD1. Looked up from germline, CDR1 is SGHTA and CDR2 is FQGNSA. The CDR3 has 16 amino acids. After removal of 1 base from V and 7 bases from J, the junction contained 2 bases not matched to a gene. The CDR3 loop reads CASSLVGTGGNSPLHF. The CDR3 DNA reads TGTGCCAGCAGCTTAGTCGGGACAGGGGGCAATTCACCCCTCCACTTT.

This clonotype came up a few times. The rearrangement joins TRBV5-1 to TRBJ1-6; D is unclear. CDR1 is SGHRS and CDR2 is YFSETQ in the germline V gene. Deletions cut 0 bases from V and 7 bases from J, with 8 bases between. CDR3 size: 14 residues. The DNA of the CDR3 is TGCGCCAGCAGCTTGGACCTCCCGAATTCACCCCTCCACTTT. Translating it yields CASSLDLPNSPLHF.